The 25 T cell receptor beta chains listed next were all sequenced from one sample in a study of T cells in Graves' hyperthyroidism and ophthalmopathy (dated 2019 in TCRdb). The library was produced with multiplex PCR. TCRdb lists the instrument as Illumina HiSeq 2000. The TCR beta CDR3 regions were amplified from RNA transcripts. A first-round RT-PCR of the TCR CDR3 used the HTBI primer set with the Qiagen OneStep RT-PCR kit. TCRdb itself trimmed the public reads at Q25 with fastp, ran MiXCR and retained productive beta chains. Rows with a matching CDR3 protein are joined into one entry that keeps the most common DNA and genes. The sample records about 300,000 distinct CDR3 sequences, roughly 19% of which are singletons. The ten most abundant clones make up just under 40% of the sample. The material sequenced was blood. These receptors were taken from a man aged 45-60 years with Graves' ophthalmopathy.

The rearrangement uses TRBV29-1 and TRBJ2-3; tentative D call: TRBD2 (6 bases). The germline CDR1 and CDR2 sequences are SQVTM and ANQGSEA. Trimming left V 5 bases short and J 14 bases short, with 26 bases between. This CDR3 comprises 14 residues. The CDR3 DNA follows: TGCAGCGTTACGAGCCGGCTAGCGACGACCCTGGGGTATTTT. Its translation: CSVTSRLATTLGYF.

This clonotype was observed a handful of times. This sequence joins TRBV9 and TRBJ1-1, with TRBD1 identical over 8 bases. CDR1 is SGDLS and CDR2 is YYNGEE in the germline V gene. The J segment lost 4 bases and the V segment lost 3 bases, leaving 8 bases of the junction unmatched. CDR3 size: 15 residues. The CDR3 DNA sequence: TGTGCCAGCAGCGAAGGGAACAGGGGGACCACTGAAGCTTTCTTT. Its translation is CASSEGNRGTTEAFF. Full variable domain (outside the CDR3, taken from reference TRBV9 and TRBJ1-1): DSGVTQTPKHLITATGQRVTLRCSPRSGDLSVYWYQQSLDQGLQFLIQYYNGEERAKGNILERFSAQQFPDLHSELNLSSLELGDSALYFCASSEGNRGTTEAFFGQGTRLTVV.

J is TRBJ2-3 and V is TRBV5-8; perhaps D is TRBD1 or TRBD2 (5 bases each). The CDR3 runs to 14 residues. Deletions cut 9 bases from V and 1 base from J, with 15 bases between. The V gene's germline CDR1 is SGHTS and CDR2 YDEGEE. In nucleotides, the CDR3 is TGTGCCACCCTCCGGGACGGCCGCACAGATACGCAGTATTTT. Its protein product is CATLRDGRTDTQYF.

The CDR3 protein is CASRLDTLNTEAFF. The CDR3 nucleotides read TGCGCCAGCAGACTGGACACTTTGAACACTGAAGCTTTCTTT. This rearrangement joins TRBV5-1 to TRBJ1-1, with TRBD1 as a possible D gene (5 bases). The V and J ends lost 5 bases and 0 bases respectively, with 11 bases between them. Germline V CDR1 and CDR2: SGHRS, YFSETQ. The CDR3 totals 14 residues. The complete variable domain, with remaining parts taken from reference TRBV5-1 and TRBJ1-1, reads KAGVTQTPRYLIKTRGQQVTLSCSPISGHRSVSWYQQTPGQGLQFLFEYFSETQRNKGNFPGRFSGRQFSNSRSEMNVSTLELGDSALYLCASRLDTLNTEAFFGQGTRLTVV.

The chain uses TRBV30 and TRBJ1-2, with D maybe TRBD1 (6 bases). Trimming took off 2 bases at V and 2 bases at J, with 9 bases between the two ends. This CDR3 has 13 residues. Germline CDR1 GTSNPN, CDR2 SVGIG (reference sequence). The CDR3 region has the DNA TGTGCCTGGAGTAGACAGGTGAACTATGGCTACACCTTC. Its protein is CAWSRQVNYGYTF.

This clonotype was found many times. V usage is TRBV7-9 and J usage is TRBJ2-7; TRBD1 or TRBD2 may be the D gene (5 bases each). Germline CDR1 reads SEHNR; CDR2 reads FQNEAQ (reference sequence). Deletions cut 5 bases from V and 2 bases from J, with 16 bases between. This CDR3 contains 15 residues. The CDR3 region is CASSAPGTEPYEQYF. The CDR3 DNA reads TGTGCCAGCAGCGCCCCAGGGACGGAACCCTACGAGCAGTACTTC.

The CDR3 protein is CASSQRLQGAEQFF. CDR3 bases: TGTGCCAGCAGCCAACGATTACAGGGGGCTGAGCAGTTCTTC. The genes are TRBV14 and TRBJ2-1, with TRBD1 matching over 9 bases. The CDR3 runs 14 residues. Germline CDR1 reads SGHDN; CDR2 reads FVKESK. The V and J ends lost 2 bases and 9 bases, in that order; junction bases with no gene match: 5.

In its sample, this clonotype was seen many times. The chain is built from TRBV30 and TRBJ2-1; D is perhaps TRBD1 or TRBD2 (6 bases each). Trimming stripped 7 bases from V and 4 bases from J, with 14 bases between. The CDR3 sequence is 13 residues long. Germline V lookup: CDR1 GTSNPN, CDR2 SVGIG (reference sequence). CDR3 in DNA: TGTGCCTTGTGGGGGGCAGGGTACAATGAGCAGTTCTTC. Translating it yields CALWGAGYNEQFF.

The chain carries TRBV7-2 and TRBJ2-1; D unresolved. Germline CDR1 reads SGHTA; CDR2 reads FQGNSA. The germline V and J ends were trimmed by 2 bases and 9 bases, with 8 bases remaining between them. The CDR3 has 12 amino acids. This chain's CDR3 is CASSLSSPEQFF. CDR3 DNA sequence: TGTGCCAGCAGCTTAAGTAGTCCTGAGCAGTTCTTC. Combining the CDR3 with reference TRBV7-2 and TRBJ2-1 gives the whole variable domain GAGVSQSPSNKVTEKGKDVELRCDPISGHTALYWYRQSLGQGLEFLIYFQGNSAPDKSGLPSDRFSAERTGGSVSTLTIQRTQQEDSAVYLCASSLSSPEQFFGPGTRLTVL.

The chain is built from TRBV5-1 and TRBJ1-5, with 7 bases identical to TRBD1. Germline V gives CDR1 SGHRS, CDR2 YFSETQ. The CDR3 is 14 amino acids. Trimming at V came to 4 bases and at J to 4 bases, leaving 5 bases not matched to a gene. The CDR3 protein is CASSGGQFNQPQHF. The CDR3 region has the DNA TGCGCCAGCAGCGGGGGACAGTTTAATCAGCCCCAGCATTTT. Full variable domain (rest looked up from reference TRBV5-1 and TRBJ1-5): KAGVTQTPRYLIKTRGQQVTLSCSPISGHRSVSWYQQTPGQGLQFLFEYFSETQRNKGNFPGRFSGRQFSNSRSEMNVSTLELGDSALYLCASSGGQFNQPQHFGDGTRLSIL.

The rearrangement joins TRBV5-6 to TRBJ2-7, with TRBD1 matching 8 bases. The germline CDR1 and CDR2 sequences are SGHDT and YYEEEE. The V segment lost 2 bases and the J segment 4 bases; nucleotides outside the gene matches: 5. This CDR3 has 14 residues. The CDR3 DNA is TGTGCCAGCAGCTTTTTACAGGGGGGATACGAGCAGTACTTC. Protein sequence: CASSFLQGGYEQYF.

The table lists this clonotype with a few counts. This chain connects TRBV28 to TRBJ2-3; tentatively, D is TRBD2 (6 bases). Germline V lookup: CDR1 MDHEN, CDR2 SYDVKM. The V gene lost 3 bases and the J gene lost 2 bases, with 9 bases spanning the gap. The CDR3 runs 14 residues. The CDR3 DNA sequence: TGTGCCAGCAGTTTTCGGGAGTTCACAGATACGCAGTATTTT. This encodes CASSFREFTDTQYF.

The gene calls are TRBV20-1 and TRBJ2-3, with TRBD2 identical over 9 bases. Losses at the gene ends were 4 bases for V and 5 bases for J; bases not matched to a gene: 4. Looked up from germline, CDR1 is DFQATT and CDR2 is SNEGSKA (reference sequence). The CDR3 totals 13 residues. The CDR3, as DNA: TGCAGTGCTATAGCGGGAGATGGAGATACGCAGTATTTT. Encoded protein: CSAIAGDGDTQYF.

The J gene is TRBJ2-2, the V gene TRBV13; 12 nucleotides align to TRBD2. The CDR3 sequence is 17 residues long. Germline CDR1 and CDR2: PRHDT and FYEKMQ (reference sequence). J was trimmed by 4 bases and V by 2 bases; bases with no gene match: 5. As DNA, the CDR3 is TGTGCCAGCAGCTTAAGGGGACTAGCGGGCCCCACCGGGGAGCTGTTTTTT. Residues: CASSLRGLAGPTGELFF.

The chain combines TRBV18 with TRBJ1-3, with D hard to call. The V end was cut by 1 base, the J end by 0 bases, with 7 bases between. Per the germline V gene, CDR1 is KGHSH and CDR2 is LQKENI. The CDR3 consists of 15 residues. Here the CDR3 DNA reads TGTGCCAGCTCACCACGAGACTACTCTGGAAACACCATATATTTT. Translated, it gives CASSPRDYSGNTIYF.

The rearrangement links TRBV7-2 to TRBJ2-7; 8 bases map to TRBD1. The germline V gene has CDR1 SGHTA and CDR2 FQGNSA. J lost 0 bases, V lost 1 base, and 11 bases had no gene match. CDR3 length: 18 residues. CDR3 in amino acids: CASSLVGQGPLFSYEQYF. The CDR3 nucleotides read TGTGCCAGCAGCTTAGTAGGACAGGGTCCTCTGTTCTCCTACGAGCAGTACTTC.

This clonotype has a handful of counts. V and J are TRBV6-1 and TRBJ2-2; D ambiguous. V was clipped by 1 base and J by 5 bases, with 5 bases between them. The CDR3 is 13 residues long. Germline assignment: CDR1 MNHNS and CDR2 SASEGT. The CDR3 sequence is CASSEDPTGELFF. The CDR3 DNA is TGTGCCAGCAGTGAAGACCCAACCGGGGAGCTGTTTTTT.

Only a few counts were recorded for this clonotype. The CDR3 DNA is TGTGCCTGGAGTGTGGACCGGTCGGCGGGAGTAGGGTCCTACAATGAGCAGTTCTTC. It yields the protein CAWSVDRSAGVGSYNEQFF. The rearrangement joins TRBV30 to TRBJ2-1; 7 bases are a match to TRBD2. CDR1 GTSNPN and CDR2 SVGIG come from the germline V gene (reference sequence). CDR3 length: 19 amino acids. The V and J ends lost 0 bases and 1 base, in that order; junction bases with no gene match: 15.

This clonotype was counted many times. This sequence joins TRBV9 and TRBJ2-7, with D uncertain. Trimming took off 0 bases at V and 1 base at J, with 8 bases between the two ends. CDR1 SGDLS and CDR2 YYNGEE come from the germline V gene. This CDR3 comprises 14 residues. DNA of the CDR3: TGTGCCAGCAGCGTAGCGTCGCGATCCTACGAGCAGTACTTC. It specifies CASSVASRSYEQYF.

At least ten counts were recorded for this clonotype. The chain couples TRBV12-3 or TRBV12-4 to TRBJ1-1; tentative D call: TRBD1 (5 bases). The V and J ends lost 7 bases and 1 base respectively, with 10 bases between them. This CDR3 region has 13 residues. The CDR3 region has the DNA TGTGCCAGCAATGGGGCCCCGAACACTGAAGCTTTCTTT. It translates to CASNGAPNTEAFF.

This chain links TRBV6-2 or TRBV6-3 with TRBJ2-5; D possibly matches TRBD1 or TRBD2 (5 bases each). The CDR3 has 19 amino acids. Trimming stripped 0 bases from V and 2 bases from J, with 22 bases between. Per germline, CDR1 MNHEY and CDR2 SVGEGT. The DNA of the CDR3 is TGTGCCAGCAGTTACTCGGAACTCGGGACGAAACCACGACAAGAGACCCAGTACTTC. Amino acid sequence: CASSYSELGTKPRQETQYF.

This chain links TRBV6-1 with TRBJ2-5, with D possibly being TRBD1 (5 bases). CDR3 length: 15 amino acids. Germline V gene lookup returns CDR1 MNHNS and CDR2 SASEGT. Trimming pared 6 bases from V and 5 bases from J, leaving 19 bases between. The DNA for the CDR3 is TGTGCCAGCAGCACCCCGAAAGGGGCAGCCGAGACCCAGTACTTC. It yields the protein CASSTPKGAAETQYF.

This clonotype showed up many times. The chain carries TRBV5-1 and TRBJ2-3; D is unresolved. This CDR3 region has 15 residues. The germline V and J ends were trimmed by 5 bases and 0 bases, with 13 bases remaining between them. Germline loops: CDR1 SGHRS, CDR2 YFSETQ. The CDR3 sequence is CASSPDTHSTDTQYF. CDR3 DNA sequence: TGCGCCAGCAGTCCCGACACCCATAGCACAGATACGCAGTATTTT.

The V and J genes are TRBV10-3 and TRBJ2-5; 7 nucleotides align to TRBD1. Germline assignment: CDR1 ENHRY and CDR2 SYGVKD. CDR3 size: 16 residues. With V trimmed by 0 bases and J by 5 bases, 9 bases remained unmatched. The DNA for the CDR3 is TGTGCCATCAGTGAGTCGAGGGGCACAGGGGTGGAGACCCAGTACTTC. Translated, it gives CAISESRGTGVETQYF.

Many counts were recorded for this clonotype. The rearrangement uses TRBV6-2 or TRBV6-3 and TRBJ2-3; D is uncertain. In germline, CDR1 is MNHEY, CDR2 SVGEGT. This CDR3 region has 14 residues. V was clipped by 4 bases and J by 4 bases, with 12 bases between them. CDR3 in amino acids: CASSFQRLADTQYF. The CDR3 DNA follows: TGTGCCAGCAGTTTCCAGAGATTAGCAGATACGCAGTATTTT.